The 11 T cell receptor beta chains reported below all come from one sample, sequenced in a study of cytomegalovirus exposure and HLA in healthy donors. Both 60 Vbeta primers and 13 Jbeta primers went into the PCR. Produced via immunoSEQ multiplex PCR; TCRdb's table is partial and in-frame only. The data show about 200,000 clones, around 83% seen once. The sequencing sample was made of PBMCs. The receptors originated from a woman in her fifties or sixties in good health and CMV-seropositive.

The chain is built from TRBV9 and TRBJ2-1; possible D gene TRBD2, 6 bases. CDR3 length equals 15 residues. The germline V gene has CDR1 SGDLS and CDR2 YYNGEE. V dropped 0 bases and J dropped 5 bases, with 12 bases sitting between them. The CDR3 bases are TGTGCCAGCAGCGTAGGGATAGCGGAGGACAATGAGCAGTTCTTC. Translated: CASSVGIAEDNEQFF.

The gene calls are TRBV5-1 and TRBJ2-7, with 7 positions matching TRBD2. The V and J ends lost 4 bases and 5 bases, in that order; junction bases with no gene match: 12. CDR3 length: 15 residues. CDR1 SGHRS and CDR2 YFSETQ come from the germline V gene. CDR3 region: CASSLQSGGGHEQYF. The CDR3 region has the DNA TGCGCCAGCAGCCTCCAGTCAGGCGGGGGTCACGAGCAGTACTTC.

This sequence joins TRBV30 and TRBJ2-3, with D possibly TRBD2 on 5 matching bases. From germline, CDR1 is GTSNPN and CDR2 SVGIG (reference sequence). There are 14 residues in the CDR3. Trimming removed 0 bases from V and 3 bases from J, with 10 bases in between. For the CDR3, the DNA is TGTGCCTGGAGTGTACTCGAGCGGACAGATACGCAGTATTTT. Protein: CAWSVLERTDTQYF.

This clone showed up just a few times. This chain uses TRBV7-9 with TRBJ2-7; the D gene is possibly TRBD2 (7 bases). The CDR3 is 15 amino acids. V was clipped by 5 bases and J by 3 bases, with 17 bases between them. The V gene's germline CDR1 is SEHNR and CDR2 FQNEAQ (reference sequence). The CDR3 is CASSPRGGGYYEQYF. CDR3 bases: TGTGCCAGCAGCCCCCGGGGCGGGGGCTACTACGAGCAGTACTTC.

The chain carries TRBV7-9 and TRBJ2-7; TRBD2 aligns across 11 bases. V was pared by 5 bases and J by 1 base, with 4 bases of the junction left unmatched. The CDR3 runs to 15 residues. Germline-derived CDR1 and CDR2 are SEHNR and FQNEAQ (reference sequence). The CDR3 is CASSPGTSGSYEQYF. The CDR3 DNA sequence: TGTGCCAGCAGCCCCGGGACTAGCGGTTCCTACGAGCAGTACTTC.

The chain uses TRBV15 and TRBJ1-4; 8 bases align to TRBD1. Looked up from germline, CDR1 is LNHNV and CDR2 is YYDKDF (reference sequence). CDR3 length: 20 residues. Germline trimming cut 0 bases from V and 0 bases from J; bases unmatched to any gene: 12. The DNA for the CDR3 is TGTGCCACCAGCAGAGAACAGGGGGGTGTTGGGATTGCAACTAATGAAAAACTGTTTTTT. Protein product: CATSREQGGVGIATNEKLFF. Full variable domain (remainder filled in from reference TRBV15 and TRBJ1-4): DAMVIQNPRYQVTQFGKPVTLSCSQTLNHNVMYWYQQKSSQAPKLLFHYYDKDFNNEADTPDNFQSRRPNTSFCFLDIRSPGLGDTAMYLCATSREQGGVGIATNEKLFFGSGTQLSVL.

V usage is TRBV28 and J usage is TRBJ2-5, with D perhaps TRBD2 (5 bases). Germline V gene data show CDR1 as MDHEN and CDR2 as SYDVKM. This CDR3 contains 14 residues. V dropped 6 bases and J dropped 2 bases, with 13 bases sitting between them. The CDR3 is CASRPGGGQETQYF. The DNA for the CDR3 is TGTGCCAGCAGGCCGGGCGGAGGACAAGAGACCCAGTACTTC.

This rearrangement joins TRBV28 to TRBJ2-3; 9 nucleotides agree with TRBD2. The CDR3 sequence is 15 residues long. Germline CDR1 reads MDHEN; CDR2 reads SYDVKM. J lost 3 bases, V lost 6 bases, and 7 bases had no gene match. CDR3 coding DNA: TGTGCCAGCAGCAGACGCGGGAGGGCGACAGATACGCAGTATTTT. The encoded protein is CASSRRGRATDTQYF. The entire variable domain, with the rest obtained from reference TRBV28 and TRBJ2-3, is as follows: DVKVTQSSRYLVKRTGEKVFLECVQDMDHENMFWYRQDPGLGLRLIYFSYDVKMKEKGDIPEGYSVSREKKERFSLILESASTNQTSMYLCASSRRGRATDTQYFGPGTRLTVL.

The genes are TRBV5-1 and TRBJ2-1, with 10 bases fitting TRBD2. V gave up 3 bases and J gave up 0 bases; unmatched junction bases: 12. Germline CDR1 is SGHRS and CDR2 is YFSETQ. This CDR3 spans 19 amino acids. CDR3 nucleotides: TGCGCCAGCAGCTCCTTTGTTTGGACTAGCGGCATCTCCTACAATGAGCAGTTCTTC. Residues: CASSSFVWTSGISYNEQFF.

The chain couples TRBV9 to TRBJ1-4; TRBD1 might be the D (6 bases). V was clipped by 7 bases and J by 5 bases, with 15 bases between them. The CDR3 is 14 residues long. Germline V gives CDR1 SGDLS, CDR2 YYNGEE. The chain's CDR3 is CASSSGGGNEKLFF. The CDR3 nucleotides read TGTGCCAGCTCTTCGGGGGGCGGAAATGAAAAACTGTTTTTT.

This clone was counted between two and nine times. The chain recombines TRBV18 with TRBJ2-2; D is perhaps TRBD2 (6 bases). The CDR3 loop spans 16 amino acids. V gave up 3 bases and J gave up 7 bases, with 18 bases separating them. Germline-derived CDR1 and CDR2 are KGHSH and LQKENI. The CDR3 loop is CASSPIRTTQGGELFF. The DNA for the CDR3 is TGTGCCAGCTCACCGATCCGGACTACCCAAGGCGGGGAGCTGTTTTTT.